Each of the 27 T cell receptor beta chains below was sequenced from the same sample in a study of monozygotic twins with inflammatory bowel disease. TCRdb reanalyzed the 5' RACE reads, giving one entry per CDR3 protein sequence and no DNA. Its table lists 330,000 or so distinct CDR3 sequences. The sequenced material came from blood. These receptor sequences come from a human donor with ulcerative colitis or Crohn's disease, or a healthy co-twin of an affected twin (not recorded which).

The gene calls are TRBV7-9 and TRBJ2-5; the TCRdb D gene call, TRBD1, has no DNA to confirm it. The CDR3 has 15 amino acids. Germline CDR1 reads SEHNR; CDR2 reads FQNEAQ (reference sequence). CDR3 sequence reads: CASSSGTSYQETQYF.

This chain's CDR3 is CASRPTGTGLIRPNTEAFF. J is TRBJ1-1 and V is TRBV6-2 or TRBV6-3; as DNA is missing, the TRBD1 call by TCRdb cannot be tested. Looked up from germline, CDR1 is MNHEY and CDR2 is SVGEGT. CDR3 length: 19 amino acids.

V gene TRBV11-2 combines with J gene TRBJ2-3; TCRdb calls TRBD2, which cannot be checked without DNA. Germline lookup yields CDR1 SGHAT and CDR2 FQNNGV. The CDR3 runs 15 residues. CDR3 sequence reads: CASSPVAEITDTQYF. Variable domain in full (rest from reference TRBV11-2 and TRBJ2-3): EAGVAQSPRYKIIEKRQSVAFWCNPISGHATLYWYQQILGQGPKLLIQFQNNGVVDDSQLPKDRFSAERLKGVDSTLKIQPAKLEDSAVYLCASSPVAEITDTQYFGPGTRLTVL.

V usage is TRBV10-3 and J usage is TRBJ1-2; TCRdb names TRBD1, which stays unverified in the absence of DNA. CDR3 length equals 15 residues. Germline CDR1 is ENHRY and CDR2 is SYGVKD. The CDR3 sequence: CAISATDEGNYGYTF.

The chain is built from TRBV7-2 and TRBJ2-7; TCRdb gives TRBD2 as the D gene, but with no DNA this cannot be confirmed. Germline V gene lookup returns CDR1 SGHTA and CDR2 FQGNSA. CDR3 size: 15 residues. The CDR3: CASSLEGSAFYEQYF.

The chain is built from TRBV13 and TRBJ1-2. Germline V lookup: CDR1 PRHDT, CDR2 FYEKMQ (reference sequence). The CDR3 covers 14 residues. CDR3 amino acids: CASSSSEVNYGYTF.

The chain employs TRBV19 and TRBJ2-1; TCRdb's D gene call, TRBD2, goes unchecked for lack of DNA. Germline V gene sequence: CDR1 LNHDA, CDR2 SQIVND (reference sequence). The CDR3 has 17 amino acids. The CDR3 loop reads CASSITLQEGSYNEQFF.

The rearrangement uses TRBV12-3 or TRBV12-4 and TRBJ2-1; TCRdb's D call of TRBD1 is untestable without DNA. This CDR3 is built from 13 residues. The CDR3 here is CASSLSVGGEQFF.

The V and J genes are TRBV30 and TRBJ2-2; TCRdb's D gene call, TRBD2, goes unchecked for lack of DNA. This CDR3 contains 18 residues. CDR1 is GTSNPN, CDR2 SVGIG, per germline (reference sequence). The CDR3 region is CAWAWFGLAASNTGELFF.

The chain has TRBV24-1 and TRBJ2-2. Germline V gene data show CDR1 as KGHDR and CDR2 as SFDVKD. The CDR3 extends over 15 amino acids. The CDR3 here is CATASTTENTGELFF.

The J gene is TRBJ1-6, the V gene TRBV20-1. The CDR3 spans 13 residues. Germline CDR1 is DFQATT and CDR2 is SNEGSKA (reference sequence). CDR3: CSARLTANSPLHF.

The chain employs TRBV5-1 and TRBJ2-1; lacking DNA, the TRBD2 call made by TCRdb goes unchecked. Germline V CDR1 and CDR2: SGHRS, YFSETQ. This CDR3 region has 16 residues. The CDR3 sequence: CASSLAGLADYNEQFF.

CDR3: CASSLGQGGYQQYF. The rearrangement uses TRBV5-1 and TRBJ2-7; without DNA, the TCRdb call of TRBD2 cannot be checked. The CDR3 consists of 14 residues. The germline V gene has CDR1 SGHRS and CDR2 YFSETQ.

The V gene is TRBV19, the J gene TRBJ2-7. The CDR3 sequence is 14 residues long. Germline CDR1 is LNHDA and CDR2 is SQIVND (reference sequence). CDR3 region: CASSMATSAYEQYF.

The gene calls are TRBV4-1 and TRBJ1-5. There are 17 residues in the CDR3. The germline V gene has CDR1 MGHRA and CDR2 YSYEKL. CDR3: CASSRFVGVGPKQPQHF.

V is TRBV5-1 and J is TRBJ1-3; TCRdb outputs TRBD1, but without DNA this stays unchecked. The CDR3 is 14 residues long. Germline lookup yields CDR1 SGHRS and CDR2 YFSETQ. CDR3: CASSLLTLGDTIYF.

CDR3 sequence: CTSGLSAKGNTIYF. This chain connects TRBV12-5 to TRBJ1-3. Germline CDR1 and CDR2: LGHNT and FRNRAP. The CDR3 contains 14 residues.

This chain joins TRBV9 and TRBJ2-2; the TCRdb call, TRBD1, lacks DNA for checking. The V gene's germline CDR1 is SGDLS and CDR2 YYNGEE. This CDR3 contains 15 residues. The CDR3 spells CASSDRDIGAGELFF.

The chain employs TRBV12-3 or TRBV12-4 and TRBJ2-3. The CDR3 is made up of 12 amino acids. CDR3 region: CASSFPADTQYF.

J is TRBJ2-3 and V is TRBV7-9; TCRdb reports TRBD1, a call that lacks DNA to check it against. The CDR3 covers 15 residues. The germline V gene has CDR1 SEHNR and CDR2 FQNEAQ (reference sequence). The CDR3 is CASSVRQGSTDTQYF.

The V gene is TRBV7-8, the J gene TRBJ2-1; TCRdb proposes TRBD2, but this gene call is untestable without DNA. Germline loops: CDR1 SGHVS, CDR2 FQNEAQ. The CDR3 covers 16 residues. The CDR3 reads CASSLPRLAGGNEQFF.

The V call is TRBV6-5, the J call TRBJ1-5; TCRdb designates TRBD1, a call that cannot be tested without DNA. This CDR3 region has 18 residues. The V gene's germline CDR1 is MNHEY and CDR2 SVGAGI. CDR3 residues: CASSYSSTGTAVNQPQHF.

The rearrangement joins TRBV3-1 to TRBJ2-1; TCRdb designates TRBD2, a call that cannot be tested without DNA. The CDR3 spans 17 residues. Germline lookup yields CDR1 LGHDT and CDR2 YNNKEL (reference sequence). CDR3 protein: CASSLDGLSGSYNEQFF.

This chain uses TRBV7-2 with TRBJ2-5; TCRdb names TRBD1, which stays unverified in the absence of DNA. From germline, CDR1 is SGHTA and CDR2 FQGNSA. The CDR3 runs 13 residues. The CDR3 spells CASSAGQSETQYF.

The chain combines TRBV12-3 or TRBV12-4 with TRBJ1-1; TCRdb's assignment of TRBD1 cannot be checked, as there is no DNA. CDR3 length equals 15 residues. The CDR3 reads CASSLRGFPGTVAFF.

J is TRBJ2-2 and V is TRBV20-1; TCRdb selects TRBD1, and the lack of DNA leaves this call unchecked. This CDR3 region has 18 residues. Germline V gene sequence: CDR1 DFQATT, CDR2 SNEGSKA (reference sequence). The CDR3 sequence is CSARDPLAGGSNTGELFF.

This chain joins TRBV3-1 and TRBJ2-5; TCRdb's D gene call, TRBD1, goes unchecked for lack of DNA. This CDR3 spans 16 amino acids. Germline V CDR1 and CDR2: LGHDT, YNNKEL (reference sequence). CDR3 residues: CASSQDGAGFQETQYF.